The rows below give T cell receptor beta chains drawn from one sample of a study of somatic mutations in cytotoxic T cells in rheumatoid arthritis. The method was immunoSEQ multiplex PCR; TCRdb's version includes in-frame clones alone and lacks a portion of them. The sample carries nearly 20,000 clones, 82% recorded once. The sequencing sample was made of CD8+ T cells sorted from blood. Receptors originate from a woman in her forties or fifties in good health. Each CDR3 is given with its conserved first and last residue. The D gene is left open where the match is weak. The size of a clone is reported for some rows only, either as once, few or many, or as a class for expanded clones.

CDR3 protein: CASSLDASGSYEQYF
V gene: TRBV5-4
clone size: -
D gene: TRBD2
J gene: TRBJ2-7

CDR3 protein: CASSLLSPSGANVLTF
V gene: TRBV27
clone size: -
D gene: -
J gene: TRBJ2-6

CDR3 protein: CASSRGSNSNQPQHF
V gene: TRBV18
clone size: -
D gene: -
J gene: TRBJ1-5

CDR3 protein: CAISGLAGADTQYF
V gene: TRBV10-3
clone size: -
D gene: TRBD2
J gene: TRBJ2-3

CDR3 protein: CASSPVGGDEQFF
V gene: TRBV19
clone size: -
D gene: -
J gene: TRBJ2-1

CDR3 protein: CASSLTTPTDTQYF
V gene: TRBV5-6
clone size: -
D gene: -
J gene: TRBJ2-3

CDR3 protein: CSVEQGVPYEQYF
V gene: TRBV29-1
clone size: -
D gene: TRBD1
J gene: TRBJ2-7

CDR3 protein: CASSEFWFDGSPRRYTF
V gene: TRBV2
clone size: once
D gene: -
J gene: TRBJ1-2

CDR3 protein: CASSQSRGQGTGELFF
V gene: TRBV23-1
clone size: once
D gene: -
J gene: TRBJ2-2

CDR3 protein: CASRHQETQYF
V gene: TRBV19
clone size: -
D gene: -
J gene: TRBJ2-3

CDR3 protein: CASSGAYEQYF
V gene: TRBV5-1
clone size: -
D gene: -
J gene: TRBJ2-7

CDR3 protein: CASSQGPTWNTEAFF
V gene: TRBV4-3
clone size: -
D gene: -
J gene: TRBJ1-1

CDR3 protein: CASSLGLAGGIRWETQYF
V gene: TRBV7-8
clone size: -
D gene: TRBD2
J gene: TRBJ2-5

CDR3 protein: CASSAGGSGRYNEQFF
V gene: TRBV10-1
clone size: -
D gene: TRBD2
J gene: TRBJ2-1

CDR3 protein: CASSGAAGGSSYNEQFF
V gene: TRBV9
clone size: -
D gene: TRBD2
J gene: TRBJ2-1

CDR3 protein: CASSDSSGGANEQFF
V gene: TRBV6-4
clone size: -
D gene: TRBD2
J gene: TRBJ2-1

CDR3 protein: CASSVAGLAADTQYF
V gene: TRBV9
clone size: -
D gene: TRBD2
J gene: TRBJ2-3

CDR3 protein: CASSESSLGAGVEEQYF
V gene: TRBV10-1
clone size: -
D gene: TRBD2
J gene: TRBJ2-7

CDR3 protein: CASSMGWRGPGNTGELFF
V gene: TRBV19
clone size: -
D gene: -
J gene: TRBJ2-2

CDR3 protein: CAWSLGLAGHEQYF
V gene: TRBV30
clone size: few
D gene: TRBD2
J gene: TRBJ2-7

CDR3 protein: CASSSDLRRGANYGYTF
V gene: TRBV7-9
clone size: few
D gene: -
J gene: TRBJ1-2

CDR3 protein: CASSLNLRGTEAFF
V gene: TRBV27
clone size: -
D gene: -
J gene: TRBJ1-1

CDR3 protein: CASSLVTGSGGELFF
V gene: TRBV7-9
clone size: -
D gene: -
J gene: TRBJ2-2

CDR3 protein: CASSAQVSRGSYEQYF
V gene: TRBV18
clone size: -
D gene: -
J gene: TRBJ2-7

CDR3 protein: CASSQDRGGVSNEQFF
V gene: TRBV4-3
clone size: -
D gene: TRBD2
J gene: TRBJ2-1

CDR3 protein: CASSQDRGTQETQYF
V gene: TRBV4-2
clone size: -
D gene: -
J gene: TRBJ2-5

CDR3 protein: CASSLAKQGGGISTEAFF
V gene: TRBV4-1
clone size: once
D gene: -
J gene: TRBJ1-1

CDR3 protein: CASSGPTGLNTEAFF
V gene: TRBV5-6
clone size: -
D gene: -
J gene: TRBJ1-1

CDR3 protein: CASSLGSDSYEQYF
V gene: TRBV5-6
clone size: -
D gene: -
J gene: TRBJ2-7

CDR3 protein: CASSGGVYNEQFF
V gene: TRBV30
clone size: -
D gene: TRBD2
J gene: TRBJ2-1

CDR3 protein: CSGGRAVEETQYF
V gene: TRBV29-1
clone size: -
D gene: -
J gene: TRBJ2-5

CDR3 protein: CATVSRTSYNEQFF
V gene: TRBV7-9
clone size: -
D gene: -
J gene: TRBJ2-1

CDR3 protein: CASSTSKHLSSYNEQFF
V gene: TRBV14
clone size: -
D gene: -
J gene: TRBJ2-1

CDR3 protein: CASSSGLASYNEQFF
V gene: TRBV7-9
clone size: -
D gene: TRBD2
J gene: TRBJ2-1

CDR3 protein: CASSRITGYQETQYF
V gene: TRBV7-9
clone size: -
D gene: -
J gene: TRBJ2-5

CDR3 protein: CSSRGEGGNTEAFF
V gene: TRBV29-1
clone size: -
D gene: -
J gene: TRBJ1-1